This T cell receptor beta chain is drawn from a study of cytomegalovirus exposure and HLA in healthy donors (dated by TCRdb to 2017 to 2019). About the full investigation: In an earlier analysis of fewer than 750 of the donors, 276 Gb of sequence data and 117 million unique TCR beta sequences from about 179 million T cells were reported. In a later genetic analysis, genome-wide SNP genotypes for about 55% of the 666 donors were used, and that subset was treated as a discovery cohort. Rather than drawing on any new phenotypic data, the later analysis identified candidate immune exposures from TCR beta sequences and the way those sequences occurred across donors. High-throughput TCR immunosequencing, statistical association of individual TCRs with disease status, and machine learning were combined to predict cytomegalovirus infection status. Class I and class II HLA loci were covered by the typing at four-digit resolution. Every discovery cohort repertoire had been produced on one sequencing platform. The number of typed donors differed by locus: about 620-640 for A, B, C, DRB1 and DQB1; 522 for DQA1; 606 for DPA1; and 400 to 480 for DPB1. Roughly 5 DR-DQ haplotypes were treated as single units for association and clustering because of strong linkage in the cohort. The aim of the study was to test whether cataloging public T cell receptors could identify signatures of past pathogen exposure. Of the roughly 400 genotyped donors, around 81% fell in the genetic ancestry cluster associated with self-reported Caucasian donors. In an earlier analysis of a few hundred of the donors, high-throughput TCR beta sequencing was used to judge whether each TCR beta V gene segment behaved as functional or pseudogenic. The T cell repertoires of 550 to 850 subjects were profiled by immunosequencing and related to cytomegalovirus serostatus. Alongside the repertoire data, information on donor age, sex, ethnicity and CMV serostatus was compiled. In a later analysis, previously published TCR beta repertoires from fewer than 750 donors were re-analyzed and high-resolution HLA genotyping was added so that TCR occurrence patterns could be studied. On average, roughly 200,000 unique TCR beta nucleotide sequences were sequenced per donor among a few hundred genotyped donors of the cohort, with approximately 18% of those sequences being non-productive. Along with the roughly 700-subject first cohort, a separate validation cohort of over 90 different subjects was used. An early release that covered some 640 HLA-typed donors contained approximately 300 gigabases of sequencing data and tens of millions of unique TCR sequences.

Library preparation was by the immunoSEQ multiplex PCR assay. For the multiplex PCR, a mixture combining 60 forward primers for TCR Vbeta segments and 13 reverse primers for TCR Jbeta segments was used. The CDR3 region of rearranged TCR beta genes was amplified from genomic DNA with a multiplex PCR assay. The Illumina HiSeq System was used to sequence the amplified TCR beta libraries as 87-base-pair reads. The authors' analysis ran thus. A later analysis tallied tens of millions of unique TCR beta chains across the 666 repertoires, and 10 million to 11 million of those chains were shared by two or more donors. To remove PCR and sequencing errors, raw reads were error-corrected and collapsed into unique sequences using a nearest-neighbor algorithm that merged closely related sequences. CDR3 sequences were aligned to IMGT reference sequences to assign V, D and J gene segments. Each retained sequence needed at least a six-nucleotide match to both a V gene segment and a J gene segment. A rearrangement was called productive if the CDR3 had no stop codons and remained in frame with V and J, and every other rearrangement was called non-productive. Following IMGT convention, CDR3 was defined as the stretch from the second conserved V-encoded cysteine up to the conserved J-encoded phenylalanine. The earlier analysis of about 590 of the donors excluded sequences that lacked an unambiguous match to a single V gene segment. In an earlier analysis of 587 of the donors, V segments were called functional above 56.7% productive rearrangements and were called segregating when the between-donor standard deviation exceeded 5%. A statistical classification framework was built for diagnosing cytomegalovirus status from the catalog of TCR beta chain sequences. A later analysis assigned V and J genes by comparing TCR nucleotide sequences with IMGT/GENE-DB human TR gene sequences. Using the TCRdist pipeline, a later analysis assigned CDR3 sequences along with most-parsimonious VDJ recombination scenarios. In a later analysis, every TCR beta chain was defined by the combination of its CDR3 amino acid sequence and its V-gene family, and reads without a unique V-gene family were dropped. In a later analysis, a few hundred highly shared, low-generation-probability nucleotide sequences were removed to address suspected cross-contamination and a sequencing artifact. In a later analysis, a clonal expansion index was calculated for each public chain from normalized within-repertoire ranks of inferred template counts. In a later analysis, generation probabilities were computed with a VDJ recombination model fitted to out-of-frame rearrangements, and the resulting probabilities were checked against IGoR. Hypergeometric tests were used in a later analysis to score TCR-TCR, TCR-HLA and TCR-CMV co-occurrence, with a repertoire-size bias correction applied to the TCR pairs. False discovery rates were estimated in a later analysis by permuting HLA or CMV assignments 20 times. In a later analysis, co-occurring TCRs were grouped using DBSCAN, with TCRdist sequence similarity added in when clustering inside HLA-allele-positive subsets. Co-occurrence clustering excluded repertoires with fewer than 30,000 or more than 120,000 public chains, plus five with anomalous nucleotide sharing. Sourced from immuneACCESS, this table was stored by TCRdb with only in-frame sequences that have V and J called. A share of the clones is absent; for the studies checked, an unresolved V gene accounts for under half, and the remainder has no known explanation. That table is the source of V, J and clone size, and D and trimming were worked out from the DNA. Present in this sample are some 170,000 clones, 60% to 80% of which were seen just once. Of the sample, approximately 6% is held by the ten largest clones.

The paper as a whole reports these results and caveats: In a later analysis, most CMV-associated TCR beta chains were found to appear HLA-restricted, with HLA associations seemingly driven largely by CMV exposure. The classifier was reported to diagnose cytomegalovirus status with high specificity and sensitivity in both the original cohort and the validation cohort. A further reported finding was that TCR beta sequences accurately predicted the HLA-A and HLA-B alleles for most subjects in the first cohort. A later analysis reported that several top co-occurrence clusters appeared linked to parvovirus B19, influenza, CMV and Epstein-Barr virus. In an earlier analysis of around 500 of the donors, most TCR beta V segments appeared in productive rearrangements about 87% or about 30% of the time, broadly matching IMGT annotations. In this cohort, only TCR beta chains were sequenced, and detectable features were limited by the absence of alpha or paired-chain data. The earlier analysis of around 600 of the donors excluded roughly 17 rarely observed V segments, including chromosome 9 orphons, because counts were too low. Presence/absence analyses assumed roughly uniform sequencing depth across donors, an assumption that may not hold. In a later analysis, HLA-associated TCR beta chains were found to be more clonally expanded and to have lower generation probabilities than equally common non-associated chains. In a later analysis, some 18,000 TCR beta sequences were associated with specific HLA alleles at a false discovery rate of 0.05. According to a later analysis, TCR association rates differed among HLA loci, with DRB1 alleles showing the most associated TCRs and HLA-C alleles showing the fewest. For the cohort, immune exposure information was limited to CMV serostatus. Correlated functional status among segregating V segments might reflect linkage disequilibrium, but an unknown experimental factor could not be ruled out. The 87-base-pair reads could not distinguish some IMGT-functional V segments, including TRBV6-2 and TRBV6-3, so those segments were excluded. Compared with the approximately 720-donor mean, donors in an Asian-associated ancestry cluster had fewer N-insertions in productive TCRs, according to a later genetic analysis. While some public TCRs were present in many individuals, most TCR sequences turned up only very rarely across donors. The authors suggested that the approach could potentially be generalized to other disease states and immunological phenotypes. Because HLA typing was missing for some donors at each locus, association tests included only the typed subset. In the study, around 150 TCR beta chains were listed as associated with cytomegalovirus. V-gene and J-gene trimming of TCR beta chains was associated with a missense DCLRE1C variant in a later genetic analysis, and the association was replicated in an independent cohort. In vitro tests confirmed that three of the cytomegalovirus-associated TCR beta chains recognize cytomegalovirus antigens. A group of highly shared sequence variants was considered likely to be a technical artifact of the sequencing pipeline. When HLA alleles, especially DR and DQ, strongly co-occurred, TCR associations were difficult to assign to individual alleles.

Turning to this clone: Its cognate antigen has yet to be identified. Base qualities are not provided; no much larger clone lies one nucleotide away.

The cohort comprised around 690 healthy bone marrow donors. All cohort members were sampled while nominally healthy, although unrecorded immune exposures were likely present. The donor was CMV seropositive and was included in the group of 289 seropositive cohort members. A peripheral blood sample was collected from each donor, and TCR beta sequencing was performed on peripheral blood mononuclear cells. Genomic DNA extraction from the blood cell samples was performed with the Qiagen DNeasy Blood Extraction Kit. The junction shows trimming of 7 bases on V and 8 bases on J, plus 18 bases between the germline ends. Its CDR3 holds 14 amino acids, cysteine through phenylalanine. Just CDR3 DNA is preserved here, 42 bases in frame from base 1. CDR1 and CDR2 (MNHNS, SASEGT) derive from the germline V gene.

This receptor was taken from a man aged 40-49 years in good health and CMV-seropositive. The material sequenced was PBMCs. This sequence uses TRBV6-1 and TRBJ2-1; the D gene is perhaps TRBD2, on 6 matching bases. The CDR3 region has the sequence CASTPGVSWDEQFF. The sequence in DNA is TGTGCCAGCACCCCGGGGGTGTCCTGGGATGAGCAGTTCTTC.